This T cell receptor beta chain was profiled in a study of blood T cell repertoires in COVID-19. Study information: COVID-19 samples, acute and convalescent, were from the United States, Italy and Spain. T cells, B-cell-depleted T cells, or PBMCs provided the cDNA or gDNA that served as material.

The CDR3 length is 14 residues. CDR1 and CDR2 (germline): SGDLS, YYNGEE. V was clipped by 3 bases and J by 5 bases, with 11 bases between them. Measured with immunoSEQ multiplex PCR; TCRdb has only the in-frame clones, and not every one. The sample contains 140,000 or so clones, 81% of which appear only once. Sequenced material: peripheral blood. This sequence was found in a human donor in a cohort sampled during active COVID-19. V and J are TRBV9 and TRBJ1-4, with a possible D match to TRBD1 (5 bases). This CDR3 is CASSDSPGNEKLFF. The DNA of the CDR3 is TGTGCCAGCAGCGACTCCCCAGGGAATGAAAAACTGTTTTTT.